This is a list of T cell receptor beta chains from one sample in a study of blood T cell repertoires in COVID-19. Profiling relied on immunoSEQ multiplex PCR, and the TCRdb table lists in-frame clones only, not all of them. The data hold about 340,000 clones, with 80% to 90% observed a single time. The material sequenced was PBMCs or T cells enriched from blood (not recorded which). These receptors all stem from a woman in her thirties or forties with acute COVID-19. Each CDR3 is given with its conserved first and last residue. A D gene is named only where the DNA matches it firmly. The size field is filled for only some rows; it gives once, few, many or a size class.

cdr3_nt: TGTGCCAGCACTCGGACTCTGGACAGGGCGACTAACTATGGCTACACCTTC
cdr3_aa: CASTRTLDRATNYGYTF
clone_size: NA
d_call: TRBD1
j_call: TRBJ1-2
v_call: TRBV6-6

cdr3_nt: TGTGCCAGCAGCAACCGACGGGCGGGGACCGGGGAGCTGTTTTTT
cdr3_aa: CASSNRRAGTGELFF
clone_size: NA
d_call: NA
j_call: TRBJ2-2
v_call: TRBV7-3

cdr3_nt: TGCGCCAGCAGCTCAGGACAGGGGGTGGCGGGGCAGTACTTC
cdr3_aa: CASSSGQGVAGQYF
clone_size: once
d_call: TRBD1
j_call: TRBJ2-7
v_call: TRBV5-1

cdr3_nt: TGTGCCAGCAGACCCGGACAGGGCACAGATACGCAGTATTTT
cdr3_aa: CASRPGQGTDTQYF
clone_size: NA
d_call: TRBD1
j_call: TRBJ2-3
v_call: TRBV28

cdr3_nt: TGTGCCAGCAGCCTCGACATGAGGGCCATTCAGCCCCAGCATTTT
cdr3_aa: CASSLDMRAIQPQHF
clone_size: once
d_call: NA
j_call: TRBJ1-5
v_call: TRBV27

cdr3_nt: TGTGCCATCACCCCAGGGCCTGAAGTCCTGACTTTC
cdr3_aa: CAITPGPEVLTF
clone_size: NA
d_call: NA
j_call: TRBJ2-6
v_call: TRBV10-3

cdr3_nt: TGCGCCAGCAGCTCCAGCGCCGGAGATACGCAGTATTTT
cdr3_aa: CASSSSAGDTQYF
clone_size: NA
d_call: NA
j_call: TRBJ2-3
v_call: TRBV5-1

cdr3_nt: TGTGCCAGCAGCTTGGGACAGTCCTCCGGGGAGCTGTTTTTT
cdr3_aa: CASSLGQSSGELFF
clone_size: NA
d_call: TRBD1
j_call: TRBJ2-2
v_call: TRBV7-3

cdr3_nt: TGCGCCAGCAGCCAAGGACAATGGGCGTTTTTT
cdr3_aa: CASSQGQWAFF
clone_size: NA
d_call: NA
j_call: TRBJ1-4
v_call: TRBV4-1

cdr3_nt: TGTGCCAGCAGTCAGAGGACTGGGATCTATGGCTACACCTTC
cdr3_aa: CASSQRTGIYGYTF
clone_size: many
d_call: NA
j_call: TRBJ1-2
v_call: TRBV5-6

cdr3_nt: TGTGCCAGTCGGTGGGGAGATAACACTGAAGCTTTCTTT
cdr3_aa: CASRWGDNTEAFF
clone_size: NA
d_call: NA
j_call: TRBJ1-1
v_call: TRBV19

cdr3_nt: TGTGCCAGCAGCTTCGGGATAGATCTCGACGAGCAGTACTTC
cdr3_aa: CASSFGIDLDEQYF
clone_size: NA
d_call: NA
j_call: TRBJ2-7
v_call: TRBV5-8

cdr3_nt: TGTGCCAGCAGCCTCAACTCGGATTCACCCCTCCACTTT
cdr3_aa: CASSLNSDSPLHF
clone_size: NA
d_call: NA
j_call: TRBJ1-6
v_call: TRBV11-3

cdr3_nt: TGTGCCACCAGCAGAGGCAAAGCGGCAGACCGTAACGACACTGAAGCTTTCTTT
cdr3_aa: CATSRGKAADRNDTEAFF
clone_size: NA
d_call: NA
j_call: TRBJ1-1
v_call: TRBV15

cdr3_nt: TGTGCCAGCAGCCGGACAATTACCGGGACAGGTGACAACTATGGCTACACCTTC
cdr3_aa: CASSRTITGTGDNYGYTF
clone_size: NA
d_call: TRBD1
j_call: TRBJ1-2
v_call: TRBV5-4

cdr3_nt: TGTGCCAGCAGCAGGCTCGGGACAGGGACCTACAATGAGCAGTTCTTC
cdr3_aa: CASSRLGTGTYNEQFF
clone_size: NA
d_call: TRBD1
j_call: TRBJ2-1
v_call: TRBV5-6

cdr3_nt: TGTGCCAGCAACGAACCCTCTTGGCAGGGGCCGGAGACCCAGTACTTC
cdr3_aa: CASNEPSWQGPETQYF
clone_size: NA
d_call: NA
j_call: TRBJ2-5
v_call: TRBV21-1

cdr3_nt: TGTGCCAGCAGCTTCGAAGACCGACTCCACTACAATGAGCAGTTCTTC
cdr3_aa: CASSFEDRLHYNEQFF
clone_size: NA
d_call: NA
j_call: TRBJ2-1
v_call: TRBV9

cdr3_nt: TGTGCCACCAGCCGTGGACAACGTACAACTAATGAAAAACTGTTTTTT
cdr3_aa: CATSRGQRTTNEKLFF
clone_size: NA
d_call: NA
j_call: TRBJ1-4
v_call: TRBV15

cdr3_nt: TGTGCCAGCAGTTACCCGACAGGGGCTAACTATGGCTACACCTTC
cdr3_aa: CASSYPTGANYGYTF
clone_size: NA
d_call: TRBD1
j_call: TRBJ1-2
v_call: TRBV28

cdr3_nt: TGTGCCAGCAGCTTAGGAGCAGGGGGCCTGGGAGAGACCCAGTACTTC
cdr3_aa: CASSLGAGGLGETQYF
clone_size: NA
d_call: TRBD1
j_call: TRBJ2-5
v_call: TRBV7-3

cdr3_nt: TGTGCCAGCAGCGTGACAGTGAACACTGAAGCTTTCTTT
cdr3_aa: CASSVTVNTEAFF
clone_size: NA
d_call: NA
j_call: TRBJ1-1
v_call: TRBV7-3

cdr3_nt: TGTGCCAGTACTATGAACACTGAAGCTTTCTTT
cdr3_aa: CASTMNTEAFF
clone_size: NA
d_call: NA
j_call: TRBJ1-1
v_call: TRBV19

cdr3_nt: TGTGCCAGCAGCTTAGGGGACAGGGTGAGTTCACCCCTCCACTTT
cdr3_aa: CASSLGDRVSSPLHF
clone_size: NA
d_call: TRBD1
j_call: TRBJ1-6
v_call: TRBV7-9

cdr3_nt: TGTGCCAGCAGGAAGGGGGCGCGGGATGGCTACACCTTC
cdr3_aa: CASRKGARDGYTF
clone_size: NA
d_call: TRBD1
j_call: TRBJ1-2
v_call: TRBV28

cdr3_nt: TGTGCCAGCAGCTACAGCAAGCCTGAGCAGTTCTTC
cdr3_aa: CASSYSKPEQFF
clone_size: NA
d_call: NA
j_call: TRBJ2-1
v_call: TRBV6-5

cdr3_nt: TGTGCCAGCAGTGACCTCTTTACAGGGATCGGGTCACCCCTCCACTTT
cdr3_aa: CASSDLFTGIGSPLHF
clone_size: few
d_call: NA
j_call: TRBJ1-6
v_call: TRBV2

cdr3_nt: TGTGCCAGCAGTTACGATTTACAGGGGATCAGCTATGGCTACACCTTC
cdr3_aa: CASSYDLQGISYGYTF
clone_size: NA
d_call: TRBD1
j_call: TRBJ1-2
v_call: TRBV6-2/TRBV6-3

cdr3_nt: TGTGCCACCAGCAGCGGACTAGCGGGGGCGGCAGATACGCAGTATTTT
cdr3_aa: CATSSGLAGAADTQYF
clone_size: NA
d_call: TRBD2
j_call: TRBJ2-3
v_call: TRBV15

cdr3_nt: TGTGCCAGCAGTGAACAGGGGGCGAGAAACACCGGGGAGCTGTTTTTT
cdr3_aa: CASSEQGARNTGELFF
clone_size: NA
d_call: TRBD1
j_call: TRBJ2-2
v_call: TRBV6-4

cdr3_nt: TGTGCCAGCAGCTTACAGGGGGCCCGCGGAGCTAATGAAAAACTGTTTTTT
cdr3_aa: CASSLQGARGANEKLFF
clone_size: NA
d_call: TRBD1
j_call: TRBJ1-4
v_call: TRBV5-4